These 5 T cell receptor beta chains originate from one sample sequenced in a study of blood T cell repertoires in COVID-19. Measured with immunoSEQ multiplex PCR; TCRdb has only the in-frame clones, and not every one. Of around 63,000 clones listed, around 81% were seen once; the top ten hold over 25%. Material: peripheral blood. All receptors derive from an elderly woman with active or convalescent COVID-19.

The chain carries TRBV19 and TRBJ1-6; TRBD1 might be the D (6 bases). V shed 6 bases and J shed 8 bases, with 8 bases lying between them. Looked up from germline, CDR1 is LNHDA and CDR2 is SQIVND (reference sequence). The CDR3 covers 12 residues. The CDR3 sequence: CASRRQDSPLHF. The CDR3 DNA reads TGTGCCAGTAGGCGACAGGATTCACCCCTCCACTTT.

The rearrangement joins TRBV18 to TRBJ1-6, with 10 bases fitting TRBD1. The CDR3 is 16 residues long. J was trimmed by 7 bases and V by 2 bases; bases with no gene match: 5. Germline V gene lookup returns CDR1 KGHSH and CDR2 LQKENI. In DNA form, the CDR3 reads TGTGCCAGCTCACCAACCGGGACAGGGGTGAATTCACCCCTCCACTTT. Amino acid sequence: CASSPTGTGVNSPLHF.

The chain employs TRBV3-1 (or the pseudogene TRBV3-2) and TRBJ2-7; D may be TRBD1 (5 bases). The CDR3 loop spans 15 amino acids. The V gene's germline CDR1 is LGHDT and CDR2 YNNKEL (reference sequence). The V end lost 0 bases, the J end lost 7 bases, and 16 bases lay between the germline ends. CDR3 bases: TGTGCCAGCAGCCAAGATGGTAGTAGGGGTCGAGAGCAGTACTTC. It translates to CASSQDGSRGREQYF.

J is TRBJ2-7 and V is TRBV5-4; 7 bases map to TRBD1. Germline CDR1 reads SGHNT; CDR2 reads YYREEE (reference sequence). Losses at the gene ends were 3 bases for V and 4 bases for J; bases not matched to a gene: 10. The CDR3 is 15 amino acids. The CDR3 region has the DNA TGTGCCAGCAGCTCCTCCGGGACAGCCGCTTACGAGCAGTACTTC. It codes for CASSSSGTAAYEQYF.

V is TRBV5-6 and J is TRBJ1-2; D remains unclear. The CDR3 totals 12 residues. The germline V and J ends were trimmed by 0 bases and 4 bases, with 4 bases remaining between them. Germline CDR1 and CDR2: SGHDT and YYEEEE. CDR3 sequence (DNA): TGTGCCAGCAGCTTGGACGGCTATGGCTACACCTTC. This sequence encodes CASSLDGYGYTF.